This T cell receptor beta chain was sequenced in a study of patients and donors after allogeneic stem cell transplantation. Trimming removed 0 bases at V and 4 bases at J, with 17 bases between. Per germline, CDR1 GTSNPN and CDR2 SVGIG (reference sequence). The CDR3 is 16 amino acids. This clonotype was observed a single time. Each CDR3 protein gets one entry after TCRdb re-called the RT-PCR reads with MiXCR. Here the sample spans 410,000 or so distinct CDR3 sequences, about a sixth being singletons. This chain connects TRBV30 to TRBJ2-3; maybe TRBD2 (6 bases). This TCR was sampled from a human donor who was either an allogeneic HSCT recipient or a stem cell or donor lymphocyte infusion donor (not recorded which). It is not recorded whose cells these are; they may come from a transplant donor. The sequenced material came from blood, either unsorted or a sorted T cell fraction (not recorded which). CDR3 in DNA: TGTGCCTGGAGTGTTTTTGGTCTGGGGGGTTCAGATACGCAGTATTTT. Residues: CAWSVFGLGGSDTQYF.